A single sample gave rise to the 24 T cell receptor beta chains below, sequenced in a study of T-cell reconstitution after alpha-beta-depleted transplantation in children. Researchers prepared the TCRbeta library using unique molecular identifiers, the study reports. TCRdb reprocessed the PCR reads via MiXCR and lists one record per CDR3 protein. Among 95,000 to 150,000 distinct CDR3 sequences listed, 20% to 25% were seen once. Sequenced material: PBMCs, mostly from graft donor cells, taken 180 days after TCRalphabeta/CD19-depleted stem cell transplant. These TCRs come from a male patient aged 2 to 10 who had a stem cell transplant for chronic granulomatous disease, so the T cells may come from the graft donor.

This clonotype was recorded at least ten times. V usage is TRBV7-2 and J usage is TRBJ2-1; D might be TRBD2 (6 bases). The ends were cut back, 3 bases at V and 2 bases at J, with 11 bases in the middle. The CDR3 extends over 15 amino acids. From germline, CDR1 is SGHTA and CDR2 FQGNSA. In nucleotides, the CDR3 is TGTGCCAGCAGCTTCCGGCGGGACGCCTACAATGAGCAGTTCTTC. It codes for CASSFRRDAYNEQFF.

The chain recombines TRBV18 with TRBJ2-3; perhaps TRBD2 as D (5 bases). CDR3 length equals 11 residues. The V end was cut by 6 bases, the J end by 6 bases, with 7 bases between. Germline V gene lookup returns CDR1 KGHSH and CDR2 LQKENI. Written as DNA, the CDR3 is TGTGCCAGCTCGTGGAGGGATACGCAGTATTTT. Protein: CASSWRDTQYF.

The V gene is TRBV5-1, the J gene TRBJ2-2; 8 bases are a match to TRBD2. V gave up 0 bases and J gave up 6 bases; unmatched junction bases: 7. The CDR3 has 16 amino acids. The germline CDR1 and CDR2 sequences are SGHRS and YFSETQ. As DNA, the CDR3 is TGCGCCAGCAGCTTGGAAAGACTAGCGTTAGCCGGGGAGCTGTTTTTT. It yields the protein CASSLERLALAGELFF.

The rearrangement joins TRBV12-3 or TRBV12-4 to TRBJ1-5; 8 nucleotides line up with TRBD1. With V trimmed by 6 bases and J by 4 bases, 11 bases remained unmatched. The CDR3 is 16 amino acids. The CDR3 sequence: CASSTLGRGPNQPQHF. DNA of the CDR3: TGTGCCAGCAGCACCCTGGGCAGGGGGCCAAATCAGCCCCAGCATTTT.

This clonotype came up once. The CDR3 here is CAISDPDRGSETQYF. The CDR3 coding sequence is TGTGCCATCAGTGATCCGGACAGGGGGTCAGAGACCCAGTACTTC. V and J are TRBV10-3 and TRBJ2-5; the match to TRBD1 covers 10 bases. V shed 3 bases, J shed 4 bases, and the junction held 5 bases outside the gene matches. The CDR3 covers 15 residues. The germline V gene has CDR1 ENHRY and CDR2 SYGVKD.

Note on this clonotype: A much larger clone is a single base away; this may be a read error. The chain has TRBV20-1 and TRBJ2-7; D tentatively fits TRBD1 or TRBD2 (5 bases each). Germline V gene data show CDR1 as DFQATT and CDR2 as SNEGSKA (reference sequence). This CDR3 region has 13 residues. CDR3 DNA sequence: TGCAGTGCTAGGAGGGTGAGGGGCTACGAGCAGTGCTTC. Translated, it gives CSARRVRGYEQCF.

The table lists this clonotype with many counts. The genes are TRBV20-1 and TRBJ2-5, with TRBD2 matching 11 bases. With V trimmed by 3 bases and J by 2 bases, 5 bases remained unmatched. CDR1 and CDR2 from the germline V gene are DFQATT and SNEGSKA (reference sequence). The CDR3 runs to 15 residues. CDR3 amino acids: CSASRVAGGQETQYF. The CDR3 DNA follows: TGCAGTGCTAGCCGAGTAGCGGGAGGGCAAGAGACCCAGTACTTC.

The V and J genes are TRBV18 and TRBJ1-5; TRBD1 aligns across 7 bases. V gave up 3 bases and J gave up 2 bases; unmatched junction bases: 7. The CDR3 consists of 16 residues. Per germline, CDR1 KGHSH and CDR2 LQKENI. Here the CDR3 reads CASSPTTGNGNQPQHF. As DNA, the CDR3 is TGTGCCAGCTCACCGACGACAGGGAACGGCAATCAGCCCCAGCATTTT.

This clonotype has ten or more counts. The chain combines TRBV5-6 with TRBJ1-2; TRBD1 is a possible D gene (5 bases). V was trimmed by 0 bases and J by 8 bases, leaving 14 bases between them. Germline V gene sequence: CDR1 SGHDT, CDR2 YYEEEE. The CDR3 totals 14 residues. Here the CDR3 reads CASSLGDRHGGYTF. The CDR3 DNA reads as TGTGCCAGCAGCTTGGGGGACCGCCATGGGGGCTACACCTTC.

This clonotype was observed a few times. This rearrangement joins TRBV12-3 or TRBV12-4 to TRBJ1-6; D unresolved. This CDR3 is built from 16 residues. V was cut by 0 bases and J by 5 bases, with 11 bases left in between. As DNA, the CDR3 is TGTGCCAGCAGTTTAGCGTCCACCGCGCATAATTCACCCCTCCACTTT. Its protein product is CASSLASTAHNSPLHF.

The chain couples TRBV10-2 to TRBJ2-7; 11 bases line up with TRBD1. Germline trimming cut 2 bases from V and 10 bases from J; bases unmatched to any gene: 10. CDR1 is WSHSY and CDR2 is SAAADI in the germline V gene. The CDR3 extends over 15 amino acids. CDR3 coding DNA: TGCGCCAGCAGTGAGCCAAGGAGGACAGGGGGCATCCAGTACTTC. Translating gives CASSEPRRTGGIQYF.

This clonotype was detected many times. The chain is built from TRBV20-1 and TRBJ1-3; D call uncertain. The CDR3 has 13 amino acids. CDR1 is DFQATT and CDR2 is SNEGSKA in the germline V gene (reference sequence). Trimming pared 5 bases from V and 4 bases from J, leaving 12 bases between. CDR3 DNA sequence: TGCAGTGCTTCGACCTCATCAGGAAACACCATATATTTT. Its translation: CSASTSSGNTIYF.

This clonotype was seen a handful of times. The V gene is TRBV20-1, the J gene TRBJ2-7; 10 bases line up with TRBD2. This CDR3 comprises 16 residues. Germline-derived CDR1 and CDR2 are DFQATT and SNEGSKA (reference sequence). The J segment lost 6 bases and the V segment lost 5 bases, leaving 16 bases of the junction unmatched. CDR3 DNA: TGCAGTGCTCGCCCCCTCGGGACTAGCGAGATCGGCGAGCAGTACTTC. Encoded protein: CSARPLGTSEIGEQYF.

This clonotype showed up many times. The chain employs TRBV5-1 and TRBJ1-5; tentative D call: TRBD1 (5 bases). Looked up from germline, CDR1 is SGHRS and CDR2 is YFSETQ. V lost 0 bases and J lost 6, with 7 bases in between. The CDR3 length is 13 residues. The CDR3 sequence is CASSLAGGQPQHF. The CDR3 DNA follows: TGCGCCAGCAGCTTGGCGGGGGGTCAGCCCCAGCATTTT.

J is TRBJ2-1 and V is TRBV9; a possible D gene is TRBD1 (6 bases). There are 13 residues in the CDR3. V was clipped by 0 bases and J by 6 bases, with 7 bases between them. CDR1 is SGDLS and CDR2 is YYNGEE in the germline V gene. The CDR3 DNA reads as TGTGCCAGCAGCGTAGGAGGGGGCAATGAGCAGTTCTTC. It yields the protein CASSVGGGNEQFF.

Ten or more counts support this clonotype. The chain has TRBV12-3 or TRBV12-4 and TRBJ2-2; D may be TRBD1 (5 bases). The ends were cut back, 4 bases at V and 7 bases at J, with 13 bases in the middle. This CDR3 comprises 14 residues. DNA of the CDR3: TGTGCCAGCAGTTCGACAGCCATGAGCGGGGAGCTGTTTTTT. It translates to CASSSTAMSGELFF.

The chain uses TRBV18 and TRBJ2-3; TRBD2 aligns across 15 bases. After removal of 6 bases from V and 5 bases from J, the junction contained 6 bases not matched to a gene. CDR3 length equals 16 residues. CDR1 is KGHSH, CDR2 LQKENI, per germline. Written as DNA, the CDR3 is TGTGCCAGCTCCGGACTAGCGGGAGGGCCCGGAGATACGCAGTATTTT. Translating gives CASSGLAGGPGDTQYF.

This clonotype was seen a handful of times. This chain links TRBV6-1 with TRBJ2-1; 11 nucleotides agree with TRBD2. CDR1 MNHNS and CDR2 SASEGT come from the germline V gene. V gave up 4 bases and J gave up 10 bases; unmatched junction bases: 3. CDR3 length: 13 amino acids. CDR3: CASSVIAGGEQFF. CDR3 DNA: TGTGCCAGCAGTGTGATAGCGGGAGGGGAGCAGTTCTTC.

This clonotype was counted only a few times. The rearrangement uses TRBV4-3 and TRBJ2-5; D is uncertain. With 1 base removed from V and 14 bases from J, the gap between germline ends came to 17 bases. The CDR3 sequence is 13 residues long. The germline gives CDR1 LGHNA, CDR2 YSLEER. CDR3: CASSQVYGQLTYF. CDR3 DNA sequence: TGCGCCAGCAGCCAAGTATACGGGCAGCTTACCTACTTC.

The rearrangement uses TRBV12-3 or TRBV12-4 and TRBJ1-5; D is unresolved. V shed 5 bases and J shed 4 bases, with 15 bases lying between them. CDR3 length: 15 amino acids. CDR3: CASSKGPEGNQPQHF. DNA of the CDR3: TGTGCCAGCAGTAAAGGACCGGAAGGTAATCAGCCCCAGCATTTT.

In its sample, this clonotype was seen many times. The V call is TRBV20-1, the J call TRBJ2-5; a possible D gene is TRBD2 (5 bases). There are 14 residues in the CDR3. Trimming pared 5 bases from V and 3 bases from J, leaving 16 bases between. Germline V gene data show CDR1 as DFQATT and CDR2 as SNEGSKA (reference sequence). CDR3 sequence: CSAPPYSDKETQYF. The CDR3 bases are TGCAGTGCTCCACCCTATAGCGATAAAGAGACCCAGTACTTC.

The chain carries TRBV5-1 and TRBJ2-7; TRBD1 might be the D (6 bases). The CDR3 has 15 residues. Germline assignment: CDR1 SGHRS and CDR2 YFSETQ. Trimming took off 6 bases at V and 0 bases at J, with 16 bases between the two ends. The CDR3 reads CASITGTHSSYEQYF. Here the CDR3 DNA reads TGCGCCAGCATCACAGGGACACACAGCTCCTACGAGCAGTACTTC.

This chain joins TRBV12-3 or TRBV12-4 and TRBJ2-2, with D perhaps TRBD2 (7 bases). V was clipped by 6 bases and J by 4 bases, with 18 bases between them. The CDR3 has 16 residues. DNA of the CDR3: TGTGCCAGCAGGGCGGGGGCCTCCCTTATCACCGGGGAGCTGTTTTTT. As protein: CASRAGASLITGELFF.

In its sample, this clonotype was seen once. The DNA of the CDR3 is TGCAGTGCTTGCCCTAGCGGGGGGGCCAAAGAGACCCAGTACTTC. This codes for CSACPSGGAKETQYF. The chain uses TRBV20-1 and TRBJ2-5; 12 nucleotides match TRBD2. V shed 5 bases and J 3 bases; nucleotides not matched to a gene: 7. The CDR3 covers 15 residues. The germline V gene has CDR1 DFQATT and CDR2 SNEGSKA (reference sequence).